The sample holds many counts of the clone carrying this T cell receptor beta chain. Its antigen is not identified. This record belongs to a study of CD8 T cells in ankylosing spondylitis. Germline CDR1 and CDR2: SGHRS and YFSETQ. J lost 6 bases, V lost 3 bases, and 9 bases had no gene match. This CDR3 region has 15 residues. Study-wide results and limits: Some of the motif variants had earlier been found in reactive arthritis patients' fluid and blood. Matched ankylosing spondylitis synovial fluid reportedly contained a significantly enriched population of disease-linked clones.

Quantitative 5'-RACE was performed with molecular barcodes, and it yielded the TCR beta libraries. TCRdb reprocessed the 5' RACE reads via MiXCR and lists one record per CDR3 protein. The sample yields around 250,000 distinct CDR3 sequences, roughly 10% seen once. Input material: blood, either unsorted or a sorted T cell fraction (not recorded which). This chain uses TRBV5-1 with TRBJ2-3; TRBD1 aligns across 8 bases. The sequence was collected from a male donor with ankylosing spondylitis or in good health (not recorded which). In DNA, the CDR3 is TGCGCCAGCAGCTGGATGACAGGGGAAGCGGATACGCAGTATTTT. The encoded protein is CASSWMTGEADTQYF. The full variable domain, in which reference TRBV5-1 and TRBJ2-3 provide the parts outside the CDR3, is KAGVTQTPRYLIKTRGQQVTLSCSPISGHRSVSWYQQTPGQGLQFLFEYFSETQRNKGNFPGRFSGRQFSNSRSEMNVSTLELGDSALYLCASSWMTGEADTQYFGPGTRLTVL.